One sample yielded the 9 T cell receptor beta chains listed below, sequenced in a study of T cells in Graves' hyperthyroidism and ophthalmopathy. Using RNA transcripts as the source, TCR beta CDR3 regions were amplified. The study used the HTBI primer set for a first-round RT-PCR of the TCR CDR3. MiXCR was run by TCRdb on the multiplex PCR reads, yielding one entry per CDR3 protein. The sample has approximately 400,000 distinct CDR3 sequences, roughly 14% seen once. The sequencing sample was made of blood. The receptors were sampled from a woman under 40 with Graves' ophthalmopathy.

This clonotype was found many times. The V gene is TRBV18, the J gene TRBJ2-1; the match to TRBD1 covers 8 bases. The CDR3 is 14 residues long. CDR1 and CDR2 from the germline V gene are KGHSH and LQKENI. With V trimmed by 4 bases and J by 6 bases, 5 bases remained unmatched. The CDR3 here is CASSQGQGGNEQFF. CDR3 DNA sequence: TGTGCCAGCTCACAAGGACAGGGCGGCAATGAGCAGTTCTTC.

The rearrangement uses TRBV15 and TRBJ2-2; the D call may be TRBD1 or TRBD2 (5 bases each). This CDR3 contains 14 residues. CDR1 is LNHNV, CDR2 YYDKDF, per germline (reference sequence). Trimming removed 5 bases at V and 8 bases at J, with 15 bases between. The CDR3 protein is CATSLKRGFGELFF. The CDR3 DNA sequence: TGTGCCACCAGCTTAAAGAGGGGTTTTGGGGAGCTGTTTTTT.

The V gene is TRBV10-3, the J gene TRBJ1-2, with TRBD1 identical over 7 bases. The trim removed 0 bases at V and 7 bases at J, leaving 8 bases unmatched. The germline V gene encodes CDR1 ENHRY and CDR2 SYGVKD. This CDR3 is 15 amino acids long. The CDR3 nucleotides are TGTGCCATCAGTGAGTCGACAGGGTCCGGCGGTGGCTACACCTTC. Its translation: CAISESTGSGGGYTF.

The rearrangement links TRBV20-1 to TRBJ2-2; 8 bases align to TRBD1. Trimming at V came to 5 bases and at J to 6 bases, leaving 14 bases not matched to a gene. Germline CDR1 reads DFQATT; CDR2 reads SNEGSKA (reference sequence). The CDR3 runs to 16 residues. The CDR3 DNA sequence: TGCAGTGCTTATCCGGCTGGACAGGGACAACCCGGGGAGCTGTTTTTT. Residues: CSAYPAGQGQPGELFF.

This clonotype was recorded many times. CDR3 sequence (DNA): TGTGCCAGCAGCTTGTTTGTAGGGGAAAATGGCTACACCTTC. This gives the protein CASSLFVGENGYTF. The chain combines TRBV7-9 with TRBJ1-2, with a weak D call TRBD1 (5 bases). V was trimmed by 3 bases and J by 6 bases, leaving 14 bases between them. Germline CDR1 is SEHNR and CDR2 is FQNEAQ (reference sequence). There are 14 residues in the CDR3. Looking up the rest from reference TRBV7-9 and TRBJ1-2 gives the full variable domain: DTGVSQNPRHKITKRGQNVTFRCDPISEHNRLYWYRQTLGQGPEFLTYFQNEAQLEKSRLLSDRFSAERPKGSFSTLEIQRTEQGDSAMYLCASSLFVGENGYTFGSGTRLTVV.

This clonotype has a handful of counts. The V call is TRBV6-1, the J call TRBJ1-6; TRBD1 might be the D (6 bases). The length of the CDR3 is 17 residues. Germline V gives CDR1 MNHNS, CDR2 SASEGT. Deletions cut 5 bases from V and 5 bases from J, with 19 bases between. CDR3 in DNA: TGTGCCAGCAGTTCTACGACAGGAGGGGCCAATAATTCACCCCTCCACTTT. Translating gives CASSSTTGGANNSPLHF.

The CDR3 here is CASSIGDSLYGYTF. The CDR3 nucleotides are TGTGCCAGTAGTATCGGGGACAGCCTCTATGGCTACACCTTC. The rearrangement joins TRBV19 to TRBJ1-2, with TRBD1 matching 7 bases. Trimming cost V 3 bases and J 4 bases; bases outside gene matches: 5. Germline lookup yields CDR1 LNHDA and CDR2 SQIVND (reference sequence). The CDR3 spans 14 residues. The full variable domain, its missing parts supplied by reference TRBV19 and TRBJ1-2, is DGGITQSPKYLFRKEGQNVTLSCEQNLNHDAMYWYRQDPGQGLRLIYYSQIVNDFQKGDIAEGYSVSREKKESFPLTVTSAQKNPTAFYLCASSIGDSLYGYTFGSGTRLTVV.

A few counts support this clonotype. The rearrangement uses TRBV7-9 and TRBJ1-2; unclear D gene. The length of the CDR3 is 13 residues. Trimming cost V 7 bases and J 10 bases, with 19 bases left between them. Looked up from germline, CDR1 is SEHNR and CDR2 is FQNEAQ (reference sequence). The CDR3: CASKLGRSSDYTF. As DNA, the CDR3 is TGTGCCAGCAAATTAGGGAGGTCGTCCGACTACACCTTC.

The sample holds many counts of this clonotype. The chain couples TRBV7-6 to TRBJ2-3; maybe TRBD2 (6 bases). Germline CDR1 is SGHVS and CDR2 is FNYEAQ. There are 15 residues in the CDR3. The V gene lost 2 bases and the J gene lost 4 bases, with 13 bases spanning the gap. The CDR3 coding sequence is TGTGCCAGCAGCTTACTAGCGTCGAGCGCAGATACGCAGTATTTT. As protein: CASSLLASSADTQYF.